This TCR beta chain originates from a study of spatial heterogeneity in lung cancer. About the research overall: Detection consistently captured more beta-chain sequences than alpha-chain sequences.

CDR3 length: 12 amino acids. Trimming took off 1 base at V and 10 bases at J, with 7 bases between the two ends. Germline CDR1 LGHDT, CDR2 YNNKEL (reference sequence). General study results and limits: Tumor TCRs that were ubiquitous and expanded showed up in blood more at resection than follow-up.

On this clonotype: As yet, its antigen is unknown.

Stated time point: sample taken at primary tumor resection. Unsorted whole RNA samples from tumor, nontumor lung or frozen PBMC were sequenced. MiXCR was run by TCRdb on the 5' RACE reads, yielding one entry per CDR3 protein. The data hold more than 65,000 distinct CDR3 sequences, with 10% to 15% observed a single time. The gene calls are TRBV3-1 and TRBJ2-2; tentative D call: TRBD2 (5 bases). The sequencing here drew on PBMCs, taken at surgery. This TCR derives from a male donor with early-stage non-small cell lung cancer. The CDR3 loop is CASSQGRTELFF. In nucleotides, the CDR3 is TGTGCCAGCAGCCAAGGGAGGACGGAGCTGTTTTTT.